This T cell receptor (beta chain) was recorded in a study of OX40 agonist ivuxolimab in advanced cancers. Generated by immunoSEQ multiplex PCR, the TCRdb table keeps only in-frame clones and is missing some. The profile covers fewer than 70,000 clones, with under 95% appearing a single time and roughly 13% taken by the ten largest. In this sample, this clone turned up once. The CDR3 has 15 residues. Deletions cut 0 bases from V and 2 bases from J, with 11 bases between. Germline CDR1 and CDR2: MGHRA and YSYEKL. The TCR was taken from an adult with an advanced solid tumor such as melanoma, head and neck, liver or kidney cancer. This chain connects TRBV4-1 to TRBJ2-7; D is possibly TRBD2 (6 bases). This specimen consisted of CD4+ or CD8+ T cells sorted from blood, obtained in a trial of the OX40 agonist ivuxolimab. The CDR3 nucleotides are TGCGCCAGCAGCCAAGAAGCGGGTCTTACCTACGAGCAGTACTTC. Its translation: CASSQEAGLTYEQYF.